This T cell receptor beta chain was captured in a study of T-cell memory formation after mild COVID-19. Regarding the study as a whole: Some SARS-CoV-2-responding clones were already detected in memory before infection. For second-wave clones that peaked at day 37, SARS-CoV-2 specificity went unverified. CD4+ bias marked clones expanding day 15 to 37, unlike balanced contracting clones.

J lost 9 bases, V lost 10 bases, and 14 bases had no gene match. Germline assignment: CDR1 MNHEY and CDR2 SVGEGT. The CDR3 runs to 14 residues. Details on this clonotype: As yet, its antigen is unknown.

TCRdb itself ran the 5' RACE reads through MiXCR, one entry per CDR3 protein. Altogether around 400,000 distinct CDR3 sequences are present, approximately 24% being singletons, with the ten largest covering 7% to 9.5%. The receptor comes from an adult woman who had mild COVID-19 (a few samples of this study predate the infection). Cell type and time point are not known. The chain recombines TRBV6-2 or TRBV6-3 with TRBJ2-1; TRBD2 matches at 8 bases. Sequencing was performed on PBMCs or a T cell subset sorted from them (not recorded which). The CDR3 loop reads CATRREGHRSEQFF. As DNA, the CDR3 is TGTGCCACCCGACGGGAGGGACACCGAAGTGAGCAGTTCTTC.